Listed below are T cell receptor beta chains from one sample, sequenced in a study of radiation and T cells in renal cell carcinoma. Assay: immunoSEQ multiplex PCR; the TCRdb copy retains only in-frame clones and omits some. The table has some 16,000 clones, 50% seen once. Material: tumor tissue, obtained from a patient whose treatment included radiotherapy and nephrectomy. These receptors were taken from a woman aged 55-69 years with renal cell carcinoma. Both conserved end residues are trimmed from each CDR3. A D gene is named only where the DNA matches it firmly.

v_call,d_call,cdr3_aa
TRBV18,.,ASSPSSYEQY
TRBV7-7,.,ASSPGTNRGTDTQY
TRBV2,.,ASSAGHAKVGYGYT
TRBV18,.,ASSPNRVGETQY
TRBV5-1,TRBD1,ASSQSPGQSPLSYNSPLH
TRBV11-2,.,ASSAGEAGNEQF
TRBV28,TRBD1,ASSDPTGPGTQY
TRBV5-4,TRBD1,ASSQGGRGLDTIY
TRBV19,.,ASRTAGALNQPQH
TRBV15,.,ATSRVQGREQY